This T cell receptor (beta chain) was documented in a study of early T cells in non-severe SARS-CoV-2 infection. Study overall: The study sequenced bulk RNA from unsorted whole blood, with chains unpaired. Study-wide findings and caveats: VDJdb matching, biased toward anti-spike CD8 responses, missed private and CD4 specificities.

Attached unique molecular identifiers marked individual cDNA molecules. MiXCR, applied by TCRdb to the 5' RACE reads, yields one record per CDR3 protein. The table has 30,000 to 45,000 distinct CDR3 sequences, over 3.5% seen once. The ends were cut back, 5 bases at V and 5 bases at J, with 12 bases in the middle. The CDR3 is 13 amino acids. This clonotype was seen many times. The antigen is unknown. The receptor was derived from an adult who was a healthcare worker with PCR-confirmed SARS-CoV-2 infection or an uninfected control (not recorded which). The chain couples TRBV12-3 or TRBV12-4 to TRBJ1-2; no firm D call. The specimen sequenced was whole blood. CDR3 nucleotide sequence: TGTGCCAGCAGTGAATGGGAGTCGTATGGCTACACCTTC. Amino acid sequence: CASSEWESYGYTF.